This TCR beta chain was identified in a study of CD8 T cells in Susac syndrome. With random hexamers, roughly 0.45 to 1 ug RNA was reverse transcribed. TCRdb ran MiXCR on the immunoSEQ multiplex PCR reads and lists one entry per CDR3 protein. The data contain under 150,000 distinct CDR3 sequences, around 94% of them seen just once; the ten biggest clones take up roughly 0.13%. Trimming removed 3 bases from V and 3 bases from J, with 14 bases in between. The CDR3 runs 15 residues. Germline V gene sequence: CDR1 MNHEY, CDR2 SMNVEV (reference sequence). The receptor comes from a human donor with multiple sclerosis. The rearrangement joins TRBV27 to TRBJ1-2, with a possible D match to TRBD1 (5 bases). The sequenced sample was CD4+ T cells from PBMCs. CDR3 bases: TGTGCCAGCAGTTTTCATCGGGGGTGGGACTATGGCTACACCTTC. It yields the protein CASSFHRGWDYGYTF.